These 25 T cell receptor beta chains share one sample of origin, sequenced in a study of T-cell reconstitution after alpha-beta-depleted transplantation in children. Unique molecular identifiers were used to barcode this TCRbeta library. One entry per CDR3 protein, called by TCRdb with MiXCR from the PCR reads. The profile shows about 830,000 distinct CDR3 sequences, about 15% of them singletons. The sample in question was PBMCs, mostly from graft donor cells, obtained 360 days after TCRalphabeta/CD19-depleted stem cell transplant. The receptors stem from a male patient between 5 and 17 years old who had a stem cell transplant for acute lymphoblastic leukemia, so the T cells may come from the graft donor.

This clonotype was seen only a few times. This chain links TRBV27 with TRBJ2-7; possible D gene TRBD1, 5 bases. With 2 bases removed from V and 4 bases from J, the gap between germline ends came to 12 bases. Germline assignment: CDR1 MNHEY and CDR2 SMNVEV (reference sequence). The CDR3 length is 14 residues. The CDR3 nucleotides read TGTGCCAGCAGTTTACTGGGGAAGGGGTACGAGCAGTACTTC. Protein: CASSLLGKGYEQYF.

The chain couples TRBV27 to TRBJ1-2, with a possible D match to TRBD1 (5 bases). The CDR3 sequence is 14 residues long. V was pared by 5 bases and J by 5 bases, with 15 bases between. Looked up from germline, CDR1 is MNHEY and CDR2 is SMNVEV (reference sequence). The chain's CDR3 is CASSDPGTAYGYTF. The CDR3 DNA follows: TGTGCCAGCAGTGACCCCGGGACGGCGTATGGCTACACCTTC.

This clonotype has a handful of counts. The rearrangement joins TRBV6-5 to TRBJ2-5; D could derive from TRBD1 or TRBD2 (5 bases each). V was pared by 1 base and J by 2 bases, with 11 bases between. The CDR3 covers 15 residues. Germline V CDR1 and CDR2: MNHEY, SVGAGI. The DNA for the CDR3 is TGTGCCAGCAGTTACTTTGGGACGGTACAAGAGACCCAGTACTTC. This gives the protein CASSYFGTVQETQYF.

The gene calls are TRBV4-2 and TRBJ2-7; maybe TRBD2 (6 bases). V was trimmed by 0 bases and J by 1 base, leaving 13 bases between them. Germline lookup yields CDR1 LGHNA and CDR2 YNFKEQ. The CDR3 has 16 residues. CDR3 nucleotide sequence: TGTGCCAGCAGCCAAGAATATGGTGGGAGGTCCTACGAGCAGTACTTC. It codes for CASSQEYGGRSYEQYF.

The table lists this clonotype with a few counts. V usage is TRBV27 and J usage is TRBJ1-3; 7 nucleotides match TRBD1. Germline lookup yields CDR1 MNHEY and CDR2 SMNVEV (reference sequence). The V gene end was trimmed by 4 bases and the J gene end by 0 bases; junction bases not matched to a gene: 9. The CDR3 has 17 amino acids. The DNA for the CDR3 is TGTGCCAGCAGTTCCCAGACAGGGTCGAGCTCTGGAAACACCATATATTTT. The encoded protein is CASSSQTGSSSGNTIYF.

The CDR3 region is CAWSGERDTGYGYTF. CDR3 DNA: TGTGCCTGGAGTGGGGAGAGGGACACCGGCTATGGCTACACCTTC. This rearrangement joins TRBV30 to TRBJ1-2; possibly TRBD1 for D (6 bases). Trimming cost V 1 base and J 4 bases, with 16 bases left between them. The CDR3 runs to 15 residues. Germline V gives CDR1 GTSNPN, CDR2 SVGIG (reference sequence).

This chain links TRBV7-3 with TRBJ2-1; TRBD2 matches at 10 bases. J was trimmed by 4 bases and V by 4 bases; bases with no gene match: 7. Germline CDR1 and CDR2: SGHTA and FQGTGA. The CDR3 contains 16 residues. The CDR3 here is CASSSLAGGGYNEQFF. Written as DNA, the CDR3 is TGTGCCAGCAGCTCTTTAGCGGGAGGAGGATACAATGAGCAGTTCTTC.

V is TRBV21-1 and J is TRBJ2-1; the table's D call, TRBD2, was not checked against the DNA. TRBV21-1 is a pseudogene segment. This CDR3 has 16 amino acids. CDR3 residues: CASSKGRSGRINEQFF. In nucleotides, the CDR3 is TGTGCCAGCAGCAAAGGAAGGAGCGGGAGGATCAATGAGCAGTTCTTC.

This clonotype has only a few counts. The chain has TRBV15 and TRBJ2-1; 7 bases agree with TRBD1. Germline CDR1 and CDR2: LNHNV and YYDKDF (reference sequence). This CDR3 spans 14 amino acids. With 0 bases clipped from V and 7 bases from J, the junction kept 3 bases outside the gene matches. The CDR3 is CATSRDRGWNEQFF. The DNA of the CDR3 is TGTGCCACCAGCAGAGACAGGGGGTGGAATGAGCAGTTCTTC.

CDR3 DNA: TGTGCCAGCAGCTGGGATGGGACTAGAGCCTACGAGCAGTACTTC. Encoded protein: CASSWDGTRAYEQYF. The rearrangement joins TRBV11-1 to TRBJ2-7; 8 nucleotides line up with TRBD2. Trimming removed 4 bases from V and 2 bases from J; junction bases left unmatched: 7. Germline assignment: CDR1 SGHAT and CDR2 FQDESV (reference sequence). This CDR3 is built from 15 residues.

J is TRBJ1-1 and V is TRBV12-3 or TRBV12-4; D is unclear. The CDR3 runs to 13 residues. Deletions cut 5 bases from V and 6 bases from J, with 13 bases between. Here the CDR3 reads CASSPLEGSEAFF. The CDR3 nucleotides read TGTGCCAGCAGTCCCTTGGAGGGCTCTGAAGCTTTCTTT.

The chain couples TRBV2 to TRBJ2-7, with D perhaps TRBD2 (6 bases). Trimming shortened V by 7 bases and J by 3 bases, and 19 bases separated the two germline ends. The CDR3 runs to 15 residues. Germline values: CDR1 SNHLY, CDR2 FYNNEI. The CDR3 loop reads CASIDPRENSYEQYF. The CDR3 region has the DNA TGTGCCAGCATCGACCCTCGGGAGAACAGCTACGAGCAGTACTTC.

This clonotype occurred a few times. The chain combines TRBV25-1 with TRBJ1-1; TRBD1 might be the D (5 bases). V was cut by 8 bases and J by 5 bases, with 15 bases left in between. The CDR3 covers 13 residues. Germline assignment: CDR1 MGHDK and CDR2 SYGVNS. The CDR3 is CASCSLGGTEAFF. DNA of the CDR3: TGTGCCAGCTGCAGCCTTGGGGGAACTGAAGCTTTCTTT.

The chain is built from TRBV5-4 and TRBJ2-5, with 10 nucleotides matching TRBD1. This CDR3 spans 19 amino acids. With 4 bases clipped from V and 1 base from J, the junction kept 16 bases outside the gene matches. The germline gives CDR1 SGHNT, CDR2 YYREEE (reference sequence). DNA for the CDR3: TGTGCCAGCAGCAAGGCCAGGGGACAGGGGCCGGGGGTCCAAGAGACCCAGTACTTC. Encoded protein: CASSKARGQGPGVQETQYF.

In its sample, this clonotype was seen a few times. The rearrangement uses TRBV5-1 and TRBJ2-7, with 7 positions matching TRBD1. The germline gives CDR1 SGHRS, CDR2 YFSETQ. The CDR3 extends over 12 amino acids. J was trimmed by 7 bases and V by 3 bases; bases with no gene match: 4. The CDR3 coding sequence is TGCGCCAGCAGCTGGGACAGTCGGGAGCAGTACTTC. Its translation is CASSWDSREQYF.

There are a few counts of this clonotype. The chain links TRBV29-1 to TRBJ2-1, with 9 nucleotides matching TRBD1. The CDR3 runs to 13 residues. J gave up 6 bases and V 6 bases, and 6 bases lay outside the gene matches. CDR1 and CDR2 from the germline V gene are SQVTM and ANQGSEA. Written as DNA, the CDR3 is TGCAGCGTGGGGACAGGGTTGATCAATGAGCAGTTCTTC. Translated: CSVGTGLINEQFF.

This clonotype was seen at least ten times. The genes are TRBV18 and TRBJ2-5; D gene ambiguous. The CDR3 runs to 12 residues. In germline, CDR1 is KGHSH, CDR2 LQKENI. V was cut by 3 bases and J by 5 bases, with 7 bases left in between. The CDR3 protein is CASSPRVETQYF. CDR3 DNA: TGTGCCAGCTCACCGCGCGTGGAGACCCAGTACTTC.

The table lists this clonotype with a few counts. A read error may account for a junction end that differs from germline. The chain combines TRBV2 with TRBJ2-5; weak D call: TRBD1 (6 bases). CDR1 SNHLY and CDR2 FYNNEI come from the germline V gene. CDR3 length equals 20 residues. In nucleotides, the CDR3 is TGTGCCAGCAGTGACGGTTGGGATCACCGGGACATTAGGCGCCAAAAGACCCAGTACTTC. Translation gives CASSDGWDHRDIRRQKTQYF.

This chain links TRBV12-3 or TRBV12-4 with TRBJ2-3, with TRBD2 identical over 9 bases. V lost 6 bases, J lost 1 base, and 8 bases stayed unmatched. The CDR3 length is 16 residues. The CDR3 coding sequence is TGTGCCAGCAGACCTGGGATAGCGGGGGGCACAGATACGCAGTATTTT. Translating gives CASRPGIAGGTDTQYF.

This clonotype was seen more than once but under ten times. The chain employs TRBV7-2 and TRBJ2-7; D uncertain. V was cut by 4 bases and J by 4 bases, with 17 bases left in between. The CDR3 length is 15 residues. The germline gives CDR1 SGHTA, CDR2 FQGNSA. CDR3 DNA: TGTGCCAGCAGCTCCTGGAGTAGTCTCGGATACGAGCAGTACTTC. It yields the protein CASSSWSSLGYEQYF.

In this sample, this clonotype turned up a few times. The chain couples TRBV29-1 to TRBJ2-1, with 7 bases matching TRBD2. The CDR3 length is 15 residues. Germline values: CDR1 SQVTM, CDR2 ANQGSEA. V lost 7 bases to trimming and J lost 2 bases; unmatched junction nucleotides: 11. The CDR3, as DNA: TGCAGCGACGTCGATGCTAGCGGACCCTACAATGAGCAGTTCTTC. It translates to CSDVDASGPYNEQFF.

This clonotype appeared many times. The V call is TRBV5-1, the J call TRBJ2-7, with TRBD1 matching over 7 bases. The V and J ends lost 4 bases and 4 bases, in that order; junction bases with no gene match: 11. The CDR3 runs 15 residues. The germline V gene encodes CDR1 SGHRS and CDR2 YFSETQ. CDR3 loop: CASSKNRGPQYEQYF. DNA of the CDR3: TGCGCCAGCAGCAAAAACAGGGGACCCCAGTACGAGCAGTACTTC.

This chain connects TRBV5-1 to TRBJ2-1, with D maybe TRBD1 (5 bases). The CDR3 is made up of 15 amino acids. The V gene's germline CDR1 is SGHRS and CDR2 YFSETQ. Trimming left V 0 bases short and J 5 bases short, with 12 bases between. As DNA, the CDR3 is TGCGCCAGCAGCTTGGGACAGAGAATAGACAATGAGCAGTTCTTC. This translates into CASSLGQRIDNEQFF.

This clonotype came up a few times. This chain links TRBV5-1 with TRBJ2-5, with a tentative D call TRBD2 (6 bases). CDR1 and CDR2 from the germline V gene are SGHRS and YFSETQ. There are 14 residues in the CDR3. The germline V and J ends were trimmed by 0 bases and 4 bases, with 10 bases remaining between them. As DNA, the CDR3 is TGCGCCAGCAGCTTGGGAACAGCGGGAGAGACCCAGTACTTC. Translation gives CASSLGTAGETQYF.

The chain couples TRBV5-4 to TRBJ1-4, with a weak D call TRBD1 (5 bases). V was trimmed by 4 bases and J by 7 bases, leaving 17 bases between them. This CDR3 is 15 amino acids long. CDR1 and CDR2 (germline): SGHNT, YYREEE (reference sequence). CDR3: CASSPAGRGAEKLFF. The CDR3 DNA reads as TGTGCCAGCAGCCCGGCGGGTCGGGGCGCTGAAAAACTGTTTTTT.